This T cell receptor (beta chain) was identified during a study of Tregs in tolerant kidney transplant recipients. Profiled with immunoSEQ multiplex PCR; TCRdb holds only in-frame clones, not every one. The table shows some 50,000 clones, with roughly nine tenths occurring only once. Mixed chimerism was transient after nonmyeloablative marrow transplants from related graft donors. After removal of 1 base from V and 2 bases from J, the junction contained 7 bases not matched to a gene. CDR3 length equals 16 residues. Germline loops: CDR1 SGHVS, CDR2 FNYEAQ. This sequence joins TRBV7-6 and TRBJ2-5; TRBD2 matches at 7 bases. The sequenced sample was CD8+ T cells from blood (PBMCs), obtained 12 months after the transplant. This receptor was obtained from a human patient who received a combined kidney and bone marrow transplant. Some T cells may possibly be graft donor cells. CDR3 in amino acids: CASSLVGAGPQETQYF. The CDR3 region has the DNA TGTGCCAGCAGCTTAGTAGGAGCGGGGCCACAAGAGACCCAGTACTTC. Variable domain in full (rest from reference TRBV7-6 and TRBJ2-5): GAGVSQSPRYKVTKRGQDVALRCDPISGHVSLYWYRQALGQGPEFLTYFNYEAQQDKSGLPNDRFSAERPEGSISTLTIQRTEQRDSAMYRCASSLVGAGPQETQYFGPGTRLLVL.